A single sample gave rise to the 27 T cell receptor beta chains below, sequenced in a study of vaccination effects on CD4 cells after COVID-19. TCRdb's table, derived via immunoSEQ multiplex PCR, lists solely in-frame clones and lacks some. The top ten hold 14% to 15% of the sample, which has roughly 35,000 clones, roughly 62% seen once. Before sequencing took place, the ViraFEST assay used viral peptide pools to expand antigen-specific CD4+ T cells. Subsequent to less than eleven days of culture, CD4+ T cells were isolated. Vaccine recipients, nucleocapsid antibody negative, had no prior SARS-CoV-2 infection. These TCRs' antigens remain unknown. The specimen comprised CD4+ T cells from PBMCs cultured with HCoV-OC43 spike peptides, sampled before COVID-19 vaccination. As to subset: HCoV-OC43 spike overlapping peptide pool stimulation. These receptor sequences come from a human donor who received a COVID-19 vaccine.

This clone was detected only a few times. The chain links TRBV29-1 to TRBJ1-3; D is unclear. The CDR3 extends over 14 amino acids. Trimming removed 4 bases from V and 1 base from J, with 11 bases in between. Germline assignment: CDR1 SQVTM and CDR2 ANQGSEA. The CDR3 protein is CSVVSAGSGNTIYF. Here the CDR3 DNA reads TGCAGCGTTGTATCAGCGGGTTCTGGAAACACCATATATTTT.

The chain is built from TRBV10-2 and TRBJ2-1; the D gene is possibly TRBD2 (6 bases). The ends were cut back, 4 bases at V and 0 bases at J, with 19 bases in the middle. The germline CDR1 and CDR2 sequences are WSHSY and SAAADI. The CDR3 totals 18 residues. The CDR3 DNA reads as TGCGCCAGCAGTGGCCTCATGGGGGGTCGCCGCTCCTACAATGAGCAGTTCTTC. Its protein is CASSGLMGGRRSYNEQFF.

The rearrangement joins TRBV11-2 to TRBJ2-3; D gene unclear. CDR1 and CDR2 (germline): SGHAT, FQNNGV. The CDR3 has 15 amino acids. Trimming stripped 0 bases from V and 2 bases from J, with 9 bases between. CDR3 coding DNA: TGTGCCAGCAGCTTAGAGGCCGGATACACAGATACGCAGTATTTT. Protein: CASSLEAGYTDTQYF.

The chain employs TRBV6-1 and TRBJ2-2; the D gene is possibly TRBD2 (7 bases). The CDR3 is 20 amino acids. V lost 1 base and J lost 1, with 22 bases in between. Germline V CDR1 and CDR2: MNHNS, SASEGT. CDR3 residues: CASSEVFRRHREGNTGELFF. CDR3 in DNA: TGTGCCAGCAGTGAAGTATTTCGCAGACACAGGGAGGGGAACACCGGGGAGCTGTTTTTT.

The CDR3 reads CASIADIYNSPLHF. The CDR3 nucleotides read TGTGCCAGCATAGCAGACATTTATAATTCACCCCTCCACTTT. This chain uses TRBV2 with TRBJ1-6; no definite D call. The germline gives CDR1 SNHLY, CDR2 FYNNEI. The CDR3 consists of 14 residues. V gave up 7 bases and J gave up 4 bases, with 11 bases separating them.

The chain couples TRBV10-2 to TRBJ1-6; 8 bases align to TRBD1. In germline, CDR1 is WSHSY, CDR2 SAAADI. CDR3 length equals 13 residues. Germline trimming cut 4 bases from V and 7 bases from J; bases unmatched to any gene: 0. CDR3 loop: CASSGTGNSPLHF. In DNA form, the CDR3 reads TGCGCCAGCAGTGGGACAGGGAATTCACCCCTCCACTTT.

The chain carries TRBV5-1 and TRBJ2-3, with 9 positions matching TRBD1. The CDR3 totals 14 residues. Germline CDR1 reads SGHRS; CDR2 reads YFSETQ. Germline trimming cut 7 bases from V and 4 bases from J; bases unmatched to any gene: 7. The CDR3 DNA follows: TGCGCCAGCGGCGCGGGACAGGGCGCAGATACGCAGTATTTT. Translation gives CASGAGQGADTQYF.

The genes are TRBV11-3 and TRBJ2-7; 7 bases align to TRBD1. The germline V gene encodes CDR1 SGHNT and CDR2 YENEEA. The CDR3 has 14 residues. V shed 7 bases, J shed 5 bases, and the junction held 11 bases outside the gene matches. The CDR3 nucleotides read TGTGCCAGCATGCTACCGGGACAGAATAACGAGCAGTACTTC. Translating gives CASMLPGQNNEQYF.

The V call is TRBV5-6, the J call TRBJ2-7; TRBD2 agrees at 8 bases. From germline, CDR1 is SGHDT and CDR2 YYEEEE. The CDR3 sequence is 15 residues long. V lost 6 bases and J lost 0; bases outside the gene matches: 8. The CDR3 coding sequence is TGTGCCAGCACCGCGGTCGGGGGGGCCTCCTACGAGCAGTACTTC. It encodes CASTAVGGASYEQYF.

The CDR3 region is CASSADGSYEQYF. Written as DNA, the CDR3 is TGCGCCAGCAGCGCGGACGGCTCCTACGAGCAGTACTTC. The rearrangement links TRBV5-1 to TRBJ2-7; D call uncertain. The length of the CDR3 is 13 residues. Per the germline V gene, CDR1 is SGHRS and CDR2 is YFSETQ. V lost 4 bases and J 0 bases, leaving 8 bases between the germline ends. Combining the CDR3 with reference TRBV5-1 and TRBJ2-7 gives the whole variable domain KAGVTQTPRYLIKTRGQQVTLSCSPISGHRSVSWYQQTPGQGLQFLFEYFSETQRNKGNFPGRFSGRQFSNSRSEMNVSTLELGDSALYLCASSADGSYEQYFGPGTRLTVT.

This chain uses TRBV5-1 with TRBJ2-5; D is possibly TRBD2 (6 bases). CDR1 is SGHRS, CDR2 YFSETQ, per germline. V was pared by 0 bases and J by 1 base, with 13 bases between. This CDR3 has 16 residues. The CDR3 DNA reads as TGCGCCAGCAGCTTGGGGTTGTCGGGGGTCCAAGAGACCCAGTACTTC. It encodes CASSLGLSGVQETQYF.

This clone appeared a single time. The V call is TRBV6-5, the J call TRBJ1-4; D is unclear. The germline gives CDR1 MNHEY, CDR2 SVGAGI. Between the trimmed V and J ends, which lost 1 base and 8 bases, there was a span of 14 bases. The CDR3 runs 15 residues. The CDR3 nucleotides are TGTGCCAGCAGTTACTTCCCCTCCTCCCGGGAAAAACTGTTTTTT. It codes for CASSYFPSSREKLFF.

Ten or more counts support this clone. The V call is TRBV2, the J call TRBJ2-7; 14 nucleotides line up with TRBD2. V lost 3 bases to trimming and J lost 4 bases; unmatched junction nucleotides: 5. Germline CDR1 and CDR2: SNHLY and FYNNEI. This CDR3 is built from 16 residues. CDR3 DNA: TGTGCCAGCAGTGATGGGGGGACTAGCGGGGGTTACGAGCAGTACTTC. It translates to CASSDGGTSGGYEQYF.

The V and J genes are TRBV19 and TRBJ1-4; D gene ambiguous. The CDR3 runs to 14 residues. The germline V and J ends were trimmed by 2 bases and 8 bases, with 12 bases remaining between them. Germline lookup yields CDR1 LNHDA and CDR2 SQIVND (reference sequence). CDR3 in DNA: TGTGCCAGTAGTATAAATGGTTGGGGAGAAAAACTGTTTTTT. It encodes CASSINGWGEKLFF.

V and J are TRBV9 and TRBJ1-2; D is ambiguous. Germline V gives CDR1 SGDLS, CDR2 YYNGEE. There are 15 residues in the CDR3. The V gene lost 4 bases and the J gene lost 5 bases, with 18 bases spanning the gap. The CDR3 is CASSPNLDRGYGYTF. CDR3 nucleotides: TGTGCCAGCAGCCCGAATTTAGATAGAGGATATGGCTACACCTTC.

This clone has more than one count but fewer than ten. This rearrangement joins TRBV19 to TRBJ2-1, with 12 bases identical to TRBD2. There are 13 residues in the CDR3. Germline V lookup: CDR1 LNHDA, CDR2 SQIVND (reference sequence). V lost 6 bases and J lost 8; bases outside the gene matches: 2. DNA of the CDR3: TGTGCCAGTAGCCTAGCGGGAGGGGATGAGCAGTTCTTC. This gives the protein CASSLAGGDEQFF.

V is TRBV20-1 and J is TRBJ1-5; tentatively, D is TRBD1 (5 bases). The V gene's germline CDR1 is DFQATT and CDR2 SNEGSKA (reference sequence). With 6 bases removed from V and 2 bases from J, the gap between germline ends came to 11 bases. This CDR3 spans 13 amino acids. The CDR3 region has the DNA TGCAGTGCCAGTGACAGTGGCAATCAGCCCCAGCATTTT. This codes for CSASDSGNQPQHF.

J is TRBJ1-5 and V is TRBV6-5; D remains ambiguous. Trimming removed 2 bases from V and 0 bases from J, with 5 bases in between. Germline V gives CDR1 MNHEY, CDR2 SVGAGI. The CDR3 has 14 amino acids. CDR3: CASSYSYSNQPQHF. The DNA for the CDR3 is TGTGCCAGCAGTTACAGTTATAGCAATCAGCCCCAGCATTTT.

The CDR3 DNA reads as TGTGCCACCGCGACGCGGGGGGCTCAAGAGACCCAGTACTTC. Protein sequence: CATATRGAQETQYF. The J gene is TRBJ2-5, the V gene TRBV10-3; the match to TRBD2 covers 8 bases. The CDR3 loop spans 14 amino acids. V was pared by 10 bases and J by 2 bases, with 9 bases of the junction left unmatched. Germline CDR1 is ENHRY and CDR2 is SYGVKD.

The CDR3 protein is CASSDPGGRTSYEQYF. The CDR3 nucleotides read TGCGCCAGCAGTGATCCTGGCGGGAGGACCTCCTACGAGCAGTACTTC. The gene calls are TRBV10-2 and TRBJ2-7, with 8 bases fitting TRBD2. This CDR3 comprises 16 residues. The V gene's germline CDR1 is WSHSY and CDR2 SAAADI. V shed 3 bases, J shed 0 bases, and the junction held 7 bases outside the gene matches.

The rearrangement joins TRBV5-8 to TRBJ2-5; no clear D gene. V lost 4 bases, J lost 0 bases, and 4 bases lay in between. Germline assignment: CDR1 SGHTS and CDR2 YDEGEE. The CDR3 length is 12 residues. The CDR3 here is CASSRYQETQYF. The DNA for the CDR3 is TGTGCCAGCAGCCGTTACCAAGAGACCCAGTACTTC.

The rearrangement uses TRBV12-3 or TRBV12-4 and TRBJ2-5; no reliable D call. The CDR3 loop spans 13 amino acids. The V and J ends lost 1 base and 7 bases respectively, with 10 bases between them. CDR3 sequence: CASSLDSLRTQYF. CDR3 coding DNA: TGTGCCAGCAGTTTAGACAGTCTGAGGACCCAGTACTTC.

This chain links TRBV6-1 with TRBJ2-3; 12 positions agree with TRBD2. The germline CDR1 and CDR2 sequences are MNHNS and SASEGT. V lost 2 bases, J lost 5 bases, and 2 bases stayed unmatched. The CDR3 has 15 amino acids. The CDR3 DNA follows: TGTGCCAGCAGTGAACTAGCGGGAGGGGAAGATACGCAGTATTTT. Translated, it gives CASSELAGGEDTQYF.

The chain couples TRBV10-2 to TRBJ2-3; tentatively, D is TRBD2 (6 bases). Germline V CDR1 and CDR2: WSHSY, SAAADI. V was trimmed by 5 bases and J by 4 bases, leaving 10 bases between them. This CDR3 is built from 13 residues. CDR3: CASSPRLADTQYF. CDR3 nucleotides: TGCGCCAGCAGTCCAAGACTAGCAGATACGCAGTATTTT.

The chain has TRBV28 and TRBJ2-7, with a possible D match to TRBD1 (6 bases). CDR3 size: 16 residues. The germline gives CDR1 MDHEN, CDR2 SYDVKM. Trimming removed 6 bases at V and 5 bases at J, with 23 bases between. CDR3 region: CASRKISGHFAHEQYF. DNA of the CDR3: TGTGCCAGCAGAAAGATATCGGGACATTTTGCCCACGAGCAGTACTTC.

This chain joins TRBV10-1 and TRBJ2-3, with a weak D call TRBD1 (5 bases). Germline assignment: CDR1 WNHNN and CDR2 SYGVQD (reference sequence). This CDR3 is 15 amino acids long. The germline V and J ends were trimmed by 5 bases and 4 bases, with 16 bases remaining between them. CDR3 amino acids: CASSPGSFRSDTQYF. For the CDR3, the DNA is TGCGCCAGCAGTCCAGGGTCCTTCAGGTCAGATACGCAGTATTTT.

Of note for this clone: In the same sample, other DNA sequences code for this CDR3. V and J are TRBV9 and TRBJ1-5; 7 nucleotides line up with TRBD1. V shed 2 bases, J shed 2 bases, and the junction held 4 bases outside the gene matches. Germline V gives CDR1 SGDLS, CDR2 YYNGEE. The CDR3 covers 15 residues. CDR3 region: CASSVGTVGNQPQHF. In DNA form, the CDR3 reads TGTGCCAGCAGCGTCGGGACAGTGGGCAATCAGCCCCAGCATTTT. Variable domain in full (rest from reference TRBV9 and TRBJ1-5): DSGVTQTPKHLITATGQRVTLRCSPRSGDLSVYWYQQSLDQGLQFLIQYYNGEERAKGNILERFSAQQFPDLHSELNLSSLELGDSALYFCASSVGTVGNQPQHFGDGTRLSIL.